This T cell receptor (beta chain) was found in a study of graft-versus-host responses after intestinal transplantation. The germline V and J ends were trimmed by 3 bases and 0 bases, with 17 bases remaining between them. The CDR3 extends over 17 amino acids. The germline V gene has CDR1 SGHKS and CDR2 YYEKEE (reference sequence). Profiled with immunoSEQ multiplex PCR; TCRdb holds only in-frame clones, not every one. The sample lists roughly 5,200 clones, about a quarter occurring once. The material was alloreactive CD4+ T cells from a mixed lymphocyte reaction culture, obtained before transplantation. Sample subset: CFSE-low proliferating T cells sorted from approximately six-day pre-transplant mixed lymphocyte reaction (GvH or HvG direction). This TCR derives from a human patient who was an organ donor for intestinal transplantation. This rearrangement joins TRBV5-5 to TRBJ2-3, with D tentatively TRBD2 (6 bases). CDR3 in amino acids: CASSSRGSGISTDTQYF. In nucleotides, the CDR3 is TGTGCCAGCAGCTCCCGGGGGAGCGGAATTAGCACAGATACGCAGTATTTT. Based on the CDR3 plus reference TRBV5-5 and TRBJ2-3, the full variable domain is DAGVTQSPTHLIKTRGQQVTLRCSPISGHKSVSWYQQVLGQGPQFIFQYYEKEERGRGNFPDRFSARQFPNYSSELNVNALLLGDSALYLCASSSRGSGISTDTQYFGPGTRLTVL.